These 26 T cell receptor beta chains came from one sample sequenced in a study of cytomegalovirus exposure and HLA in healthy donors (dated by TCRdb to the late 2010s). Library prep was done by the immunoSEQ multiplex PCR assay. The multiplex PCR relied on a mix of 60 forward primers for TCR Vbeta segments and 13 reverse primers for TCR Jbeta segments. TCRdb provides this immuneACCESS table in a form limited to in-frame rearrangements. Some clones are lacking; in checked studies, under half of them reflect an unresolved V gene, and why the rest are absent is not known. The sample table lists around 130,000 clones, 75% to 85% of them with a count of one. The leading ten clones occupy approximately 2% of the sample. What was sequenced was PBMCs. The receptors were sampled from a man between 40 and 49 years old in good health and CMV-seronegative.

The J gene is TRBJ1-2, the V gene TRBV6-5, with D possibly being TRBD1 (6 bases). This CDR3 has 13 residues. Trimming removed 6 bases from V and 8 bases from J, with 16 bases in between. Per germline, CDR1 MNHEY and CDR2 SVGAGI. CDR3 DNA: TGTGCCAGCAGGAAACAGGGTGTAGCGGGCTACACCTTC. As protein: CASRKQGVAGYTF.

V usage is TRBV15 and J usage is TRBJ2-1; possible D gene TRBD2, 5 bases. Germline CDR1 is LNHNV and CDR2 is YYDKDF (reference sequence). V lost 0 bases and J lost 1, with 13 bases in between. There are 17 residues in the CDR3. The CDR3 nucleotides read TGTGCCACCAGCAGAGATCCCTCGGGAAGATCCTACAATGAGCAGTTCTTC. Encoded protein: CATSRDPSGRSYNEQFF. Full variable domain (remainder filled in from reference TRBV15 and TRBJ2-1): DAMVIQNPRYQVTQFGKPVTLSCSQTLNHNVMYWYQQKSSQAPKLLFHYYDKDFNNEADTPDNFQSRRPNTSFCFLDIRSPGLGDTAMYLCATSRDPSGRSYNEQFFGPGTRLTVL.

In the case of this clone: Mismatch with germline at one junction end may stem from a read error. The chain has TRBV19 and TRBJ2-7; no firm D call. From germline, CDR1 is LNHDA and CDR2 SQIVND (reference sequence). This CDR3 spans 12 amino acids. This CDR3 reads CASSLDGDEQYF. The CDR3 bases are TGTGCCAGTAGTCTAGACGGAGACGAGCAGTACTTC.

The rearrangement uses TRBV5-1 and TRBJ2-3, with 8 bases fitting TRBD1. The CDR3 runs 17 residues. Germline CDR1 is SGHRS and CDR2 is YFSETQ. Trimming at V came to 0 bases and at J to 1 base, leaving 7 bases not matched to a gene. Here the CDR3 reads CASSLEAGGAGTDTQYF. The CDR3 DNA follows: TGCGCCAGCAGCTTGGAGGCAGGGGGCGCGGGCACAGATACGCAGTATTTT.

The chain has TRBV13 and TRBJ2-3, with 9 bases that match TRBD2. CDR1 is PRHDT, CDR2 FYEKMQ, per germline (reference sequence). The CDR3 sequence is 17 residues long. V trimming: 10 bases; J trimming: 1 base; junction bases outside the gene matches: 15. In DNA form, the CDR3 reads TGTGCCACTCTCGGTCTAGCGGGGCGGGGGGGCACAGATACGCAGTATTTT. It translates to CATLGLAGRGGTDTQYF.

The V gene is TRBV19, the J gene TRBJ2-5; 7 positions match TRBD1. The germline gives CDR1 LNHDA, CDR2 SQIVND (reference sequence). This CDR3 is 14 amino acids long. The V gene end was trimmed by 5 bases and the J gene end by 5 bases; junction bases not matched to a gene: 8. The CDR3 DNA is TGTGCCAGTAGTTCAAAGCAGGGGGAGGAGACCCAGTACTTC. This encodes CASSSKQGEETQYF.

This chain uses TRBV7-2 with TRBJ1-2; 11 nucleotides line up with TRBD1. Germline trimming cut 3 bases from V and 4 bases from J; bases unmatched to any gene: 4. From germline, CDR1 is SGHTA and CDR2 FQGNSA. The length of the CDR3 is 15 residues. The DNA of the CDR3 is TGTGCCAGCAGCTTCGGACAGGGGGCTGGCTATGGCTACACCTTC. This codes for CASSFGQGAGYGYTF.

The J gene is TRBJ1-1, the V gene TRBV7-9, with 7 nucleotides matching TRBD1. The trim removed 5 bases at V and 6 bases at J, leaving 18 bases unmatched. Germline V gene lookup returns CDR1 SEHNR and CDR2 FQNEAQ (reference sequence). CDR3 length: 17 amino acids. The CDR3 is CASSPVPGQSWSAEAFF. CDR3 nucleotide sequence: TGTGCCAGCAGCCCAGTCCCGGGACAGTCCTGGAGCGCTGAAGCTTTCTTT.

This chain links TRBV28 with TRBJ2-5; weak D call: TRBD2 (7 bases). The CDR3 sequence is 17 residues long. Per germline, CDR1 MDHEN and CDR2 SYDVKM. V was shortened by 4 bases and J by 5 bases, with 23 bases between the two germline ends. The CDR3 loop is CASSSKGGEPWVETQYF. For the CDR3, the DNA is TGTGCCAGCAGTTCAAAGGGGGGGGAGCCCTGGGTTGAGACCCAGTACTTC.

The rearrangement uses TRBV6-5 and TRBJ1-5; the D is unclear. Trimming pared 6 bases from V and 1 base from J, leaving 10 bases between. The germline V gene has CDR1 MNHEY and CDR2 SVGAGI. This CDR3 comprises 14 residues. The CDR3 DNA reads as TGTGCCAGCAGGGCAGTACCAAGCAATCAGCCCCAGCATTTT. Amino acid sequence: CASRAVPSNQPQHF.

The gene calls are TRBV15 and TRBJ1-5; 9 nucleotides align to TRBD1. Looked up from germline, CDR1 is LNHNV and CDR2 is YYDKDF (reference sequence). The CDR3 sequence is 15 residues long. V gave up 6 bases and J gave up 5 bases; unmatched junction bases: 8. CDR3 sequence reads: CATSPDRGLYQPQHF. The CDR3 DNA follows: TGTGCCACCAGTCCGGACAGGGGACTTTATCAGCCCCAGCATTTT.

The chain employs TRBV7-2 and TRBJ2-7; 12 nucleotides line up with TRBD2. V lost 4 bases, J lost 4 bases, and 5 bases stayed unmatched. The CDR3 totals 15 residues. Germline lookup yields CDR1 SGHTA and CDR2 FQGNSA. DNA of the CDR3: TGTGCCAGCAGCTCCCTAGCGGGAGGGCCGTACGAGCAGTACTTC. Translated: CASSSLAGGPYEQYF.

CDR3 DNA sequence: TGTGCCACCAGCAGAAGTCGCGGGGAGGGAGGCTACACCTTC. It translates to CATSRSRGEGGYTF. The V gene is TRBV15, the J gene TRBJ1-2; D is undetermined. Germline assignment: CDR1 LNHNV and CDR2 YYDKDF (reference sequence). V lost 2 bases, J lost 8 bases, and 15 bases lay in between. There are 14 residues in the CDR3.

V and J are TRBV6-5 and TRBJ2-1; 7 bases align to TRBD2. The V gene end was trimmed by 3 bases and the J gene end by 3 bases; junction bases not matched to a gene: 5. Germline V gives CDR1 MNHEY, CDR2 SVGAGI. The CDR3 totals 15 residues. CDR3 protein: CASSYRGVNYNEQFF. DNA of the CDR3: TGTGCCAGCAGTTATCGGGGGGTTAACTACAATGAGCAGTTCTTC.

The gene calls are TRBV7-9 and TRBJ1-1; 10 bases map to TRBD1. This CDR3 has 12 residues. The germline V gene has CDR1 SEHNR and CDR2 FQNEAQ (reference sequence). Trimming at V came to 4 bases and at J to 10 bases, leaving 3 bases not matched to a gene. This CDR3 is CASSSWTGGAFF. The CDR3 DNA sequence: TGTGCCAGCAGCTCCTGGACAGGGGGAGCTTTCTTT.

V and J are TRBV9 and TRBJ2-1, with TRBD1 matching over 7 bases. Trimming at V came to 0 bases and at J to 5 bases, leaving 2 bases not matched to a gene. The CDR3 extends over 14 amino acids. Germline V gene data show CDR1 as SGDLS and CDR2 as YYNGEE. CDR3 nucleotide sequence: TGTGCCAGCAGCGTAGGGGGACAGAACAATGAGCAGTTCTTC. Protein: CASSVGGQNNEQFF.

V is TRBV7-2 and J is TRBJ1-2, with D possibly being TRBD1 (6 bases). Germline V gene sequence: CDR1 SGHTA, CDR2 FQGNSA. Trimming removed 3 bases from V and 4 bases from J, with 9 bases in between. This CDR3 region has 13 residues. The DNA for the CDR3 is TGTGCCAGCAGCTTCGGACAGTCCTATGGCTACACCTTC. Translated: CASSFGQSYGYTF.

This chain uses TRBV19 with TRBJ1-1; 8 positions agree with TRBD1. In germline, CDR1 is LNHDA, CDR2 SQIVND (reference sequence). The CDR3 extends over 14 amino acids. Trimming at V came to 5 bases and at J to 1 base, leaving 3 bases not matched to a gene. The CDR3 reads CASSLGQGNTEAFF. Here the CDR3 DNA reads TGTGCCAGTAGTTTAGGACAGGGGAACACTGAAGCTTTCTTT. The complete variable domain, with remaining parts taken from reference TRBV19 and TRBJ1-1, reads DGGITQSPKYLFRKEGQNVTLSCEQNLNHDAMYWYRQDPGQGLRLIYYSQIVNDFQKGDIAEGYSVSREKKESFPLTVTSAQKNPTAFYLCASSLGQGNTEAFFGQGTRLTVV.

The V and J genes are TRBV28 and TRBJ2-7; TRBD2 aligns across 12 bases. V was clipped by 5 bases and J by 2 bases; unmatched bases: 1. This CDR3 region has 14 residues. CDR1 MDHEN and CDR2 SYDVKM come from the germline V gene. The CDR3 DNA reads TGTGCCAGCAGTCTAGCGGGAGGGGCCTACGAGCAGTACTTC. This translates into CASSLAGGAYEQYF.

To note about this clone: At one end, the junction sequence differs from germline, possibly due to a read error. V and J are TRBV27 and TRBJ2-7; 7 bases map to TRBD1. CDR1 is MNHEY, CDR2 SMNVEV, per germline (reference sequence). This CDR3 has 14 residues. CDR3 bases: TGTGTCAGCAGTTTTACAGGGGACTCCTACGAGCAGTACTTC. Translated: CVSSFTGDSYEQYF.

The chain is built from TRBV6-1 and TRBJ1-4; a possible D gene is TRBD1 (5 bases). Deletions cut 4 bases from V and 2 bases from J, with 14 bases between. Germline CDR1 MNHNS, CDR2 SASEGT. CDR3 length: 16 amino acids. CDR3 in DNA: TGTGCCAGCAGTGGACAGCCCCGAGAGACTAATGAAAAACTGTTTTTT. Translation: CASSGQPRETNEKLFF.

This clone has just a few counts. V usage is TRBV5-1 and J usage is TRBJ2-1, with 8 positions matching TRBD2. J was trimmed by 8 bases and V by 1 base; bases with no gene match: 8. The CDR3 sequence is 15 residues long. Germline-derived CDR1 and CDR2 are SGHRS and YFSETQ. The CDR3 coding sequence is TGCGCCAGCAGCTTGCGGGTTAGCGGGATAGATGAGCAGTTCTTC. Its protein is CASSLRVSGIDEQFF. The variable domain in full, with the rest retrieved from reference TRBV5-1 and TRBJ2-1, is KAGVTQTPRYLIKTRGQQVTLSCSPISGHRSVSWYQQTPGQGLQFLFEYFSETQRNKGNFPGRFSGRQFSNSRSEMNVSTLELGDSALYLCASSLRVSGIDEQFFGPGTRLTVL.

Written as DNA, the CDR3 is TGTGCCAGCAGTACCCCGGGGACAGCGAATGGCTACACCTTC. Its translation: CASSTPGTANGYTF. J is TRBJ1-2 and V is TRBV6-5, with 7 positions matching TRBD1. This CDR3 has 14 residues. The junction had 9 bases not matched to a gene; V was cut back by 5 bases and J by 6 bases. Germline V lookup: CDR1 MNHEY, CDR2 SVGAGI.

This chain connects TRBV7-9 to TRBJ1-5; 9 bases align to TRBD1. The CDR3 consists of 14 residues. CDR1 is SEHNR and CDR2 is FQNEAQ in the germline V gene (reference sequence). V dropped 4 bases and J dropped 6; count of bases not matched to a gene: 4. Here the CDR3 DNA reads TGTGCCAGCAGCTCCGGGACAGGGCTTCAGCCCCAGCATTTT. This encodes CASSSGTGLQPQHF.

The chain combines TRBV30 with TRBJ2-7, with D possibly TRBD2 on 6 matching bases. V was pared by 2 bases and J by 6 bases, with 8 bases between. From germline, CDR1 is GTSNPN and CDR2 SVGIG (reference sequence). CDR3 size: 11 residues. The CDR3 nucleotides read TGTGCCTGGAGTACGGGGGTCGAGCAGTACTTC. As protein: CAWSTGVEQYF.

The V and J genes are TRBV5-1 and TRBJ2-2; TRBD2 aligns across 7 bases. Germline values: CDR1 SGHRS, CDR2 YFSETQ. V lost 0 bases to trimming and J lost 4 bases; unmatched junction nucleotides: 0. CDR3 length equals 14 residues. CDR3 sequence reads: CASSLVAGTGELFF. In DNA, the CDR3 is TGCGCCAGCAGCTTGGTAGCGGGCACCGGGGAGCTGTTTTTT.